This TCR beta chain came from a study of STAT5B mutations in CD4+ large granular lymphocyte leukemia (dated by TCRdb to the early 2020s). Looking at the study overall: Among healthy controls, the CDR3 'QG' motif was associated with a particular HLA allele. The purity of purified fractions was confirmed by flow cytometry on FACSCanto II or FACSVerse to exceed 95% among lymphocytes. The study compared the TCRbeta repertoires of patients with CD4+ T-cell large granular lymphocyte leukemia against those of healthy blood donors.

TCRbeta rearrangements were sequenced from genomic DNA using the immunoSEQ assay at survey resolution. As for the authors' bioinformatics: A lowest detectable productive clonotype frequency of 2.59 x 10-5 was observed in the TCR sequencing data. Only productive TCRbeta rearrangements, meaning sequences that were complete and in-frame, were kept for the analyses. Sample clonality was computed as Simpson clonality in the immunoSEQ Analyzer version 3.0. Clones were grouped by frequency into very rare, small, medium, large (1-20%) or hyperexpanded (>20%) categories. Generation probabilities were estimated with OLGA 1.2.3, V-gene circos plots were made with VDJtools, specificities were searched in VDJdb, and CDR3 motifs were identified with GLIPH. The table was pulled from immuneACCESS by TCRdb, which kept in-frame rearrangements only. Such tables lose some clones; where checked, under half of the loss comes from unresolved V genes, and the rest has no known cause. That table furnishes V, J and clone size, whereas the DNA furnished D and trimming. Counted in this sample were over 30,000 clones; around 80% of them appeared once. The top ten clones comprise around 7% of the sample.

For CDR1 and CDR2, the germline V gene lists SGHTA and FQGNSA. V and J lose 5 bases and 6 bases, and a span of 10 bases separates them. CDR3 length: 13 amino acids, cysteine to phenylalanine. Here the CDR3 DNA is all that survives: 39 bases in frame from base 1. For this clone: No cognate antigen has been identified for it. Per-base quality was not reported, and no clone a single base away is much larger than it.

The healthy control group was made up of roughly 34 blood donors, and the Finnish Red Cross blood service supplied their buffy coats. All TCR-sequenced material derived from peripheral blood: patient blood samples and healthy donor buffy coats. Ficoll-Hypaque gradient centrifugation was used to isolate peripheral blood mononuclear cells. Magnetic purification was used to isolate CD4+ cells from the buffy coats of the healthy controls. The Gentra Puregene Cell and Tissue kit was used for genomic DNA extraction, and quantification was performed on a Qubit 2.0 fluorometer. Overall results and qualifications from the work: TRBV06-family usage was enriched among the top patient clones (8/27) compared with healthy controls (2/35). CD4-sorted patient repertoires appeared more clonal than healthy CD4+ repertoires, and this difference persisted after removing the putative leukemic clones. The data were not HLA-matched, and the higher clonality in CD4+ T-LGLL than in CD8+ T-LGLL could be due to the relatively small sample size. Main leukemic clonotypes were private to each patient, although approximately 25% of the main leukemic clonotypes were found at low frequency in the non-leukemic repertoires of other patients.

Sequenced sample: CD4+ T cells from blood buffy coats. Recombination connected TRBV7-2 to TRBJ2-2; a weak D assignment points to TRBD2 (6 bases agree). The sequence derives from a human donor in good health. The nucleotide sequence is TGTGCCAGCAGCCGGGGGACGTCCGGGGAGCTGTTTTTT. Its amino acids are CASSRGTSGELFF.